These 9 T cell receptor beta chains share one sample of origin, sequenced in a study of blood T cell repertoires in COVID-19. This table comes from immunoSEQ multiplex PCR, and its TCRdb copy is limited to in-frame clones, with some not included. The repertoire holds over 150,000 clones, roughly 88% seen once, with about a sixth in the top ten. The sequenced sample was peripheral blood. The receptors derive from a man in his fifties or sixties with COVID-19, enrolled during active disease.

J is TRBJ1-1 and V is TRBV18, with 8 bases that match TRBD1. The germline V gene encodes CDR1 KGHSH and CDR2 LQKENI. The ends lost 3 bases at V and 5 bases at J; junction bases unmatched: 8. This CDR3 is 15 amino acids long. The CDR3 DNA reads TGTGCCAGCTCACCGCGGGCACAGGGGGAAACTGAAGCTTTCTTT. This codes for CASSPRAQGETEAFF.

This chain connects TRBV29-1 to TRBJ2-2, with D possibly matching TRBD1 (5 bases). Looked up from germline, CDR1 is SQVTM and CDR2 is ANQGSEA. The V and J ends lost 6 bases and 1 base respectively, with 6 bases between them. The CDR3 extends over 12 amino acids. CDR3 DNA sequence: TGCAGCGTGGACAAGAACACCGGGGAGCTGTTTTTT. Its translation is CSVDKNTGELFF.

The rearrangement uses TRBV6-5 and TRBJ1-3; TRBD1 matches at 8 bases. CDR3 size: 14 residues. V lost 8 bases to trimming and J lost 8 bases; unmatched junction nucleotides: 11. Germline CDR1 MNHEY, CDR2 SVGAGI. Here the CDR3 reads CASQAEQGAYTIYF. Written as DNA, the CDR3 is TGTGCCAGCCAGGCGGAGCAGGGGGCTTACACCATATATTTT.

J is TRBJ2-5 and V is TRBV5-4, with TRBD1 matching 9 bases. Germline V gene sequence: CDR1 SGHNT, CDR2 YYREEE (reference sequence). CDR3 length: 15 amino acids. V trimming: 5 bases; J trimming: 5 bases; junction bases outside the gene matches: 10. In DNA, the CDR3 is TGTGCCAGCAGTTCACTACAGGGGGCGCGTGAGACCCAGTACTTC. Translating it yields CASSSLQGARETQYF. Using reference TRBV5-4 and TRBJ2-5 for the parts outside the CDR3, the full variable domain is ETGVTQSPTHLIKTRGQQVTLRCSSQSGHNTVSWYQQALGQGPQFIFQYYREEENGRGNFPPRFSGLQFPNYSSELNVNALELDDSALYLCASSSLQGARETQYFGPGTRLLVL.

This clone was seen a handful of times. This rearrangement joins TRBV3-1 (or the pseudogene TRBV3-2) to TRBJ1-5, with 10 bases aligning to TRBD1. This CDR3 comprises 18 residues. V lost 1 base and J lost 1; bases outside the gene matches: 7. The germline CDR1 and CDR2 sequences are LGHDT and YNNKEL (reference sequence). CDR3 amino acids: CASSQADRGSMSNQPQHF. CDR3 DNA: TGTGCCAGCAGCCAAGCGGACAGGGGGAGTATGAGCAATCAGCCCCAGCATTTT.

This rearrangement joins TRBV15 to TRBJ1-5; no definite D call. The germline V gene has CDR1 LNHNV and CDR2 YYDKDF (reference sequence). The CDR3 contains 16 residues. The ends were cut back, 0 bases at V and 2 bases at J, with 11 bases in the middle. The CDR3 nucleotides are TGTGCCACCAGCAGAGAGTCCGGAGATCGCAATCAGCCCCAGCATTTT. Encoded protein: CATSRESGDRNQPQHF.

The chain employs TRBV7-9 and TRBJ1-4; the D gene is possibly TRBD1 (6 bases). Germline CDR1 SEHNR, CDR2 FQNEAQ (reference sequence). CDR3 length: 14 residues. V was shortened by 3 bases and J by 5 bases, with 10 bases between the two germline ends. CDR3 nucleotides: TGTGCCAGCAGCTTCCAGGGGTTGAATGAAAAACTGTTTTTT. It is translated as CASSFQGLNEKLFF.

The chain has TRBV5-1 and TRBJ2-7; 10 bases are shared with TRBD2. The V gene's germline CDR1 is SGHRS and CDR2 YFSETQ. V trimming: 4 bases; J trimming: 2 bases; junction bases outside the gene matches: 6. The CDR3 covers 15 residues. The CDR3 loop reads CASSQTSGYTYEQYF. The CDR3 region has the DNA TGCGCCAGCAGCCAGACTAGCGGGTACACCTACGAGCAGTACTTC. The full variable domain, with the rest looked up from reference TRBV5-1 and TRBJ2-7, is KAGVTQTPRYLIKTRGQQVTLSCSPISGHRSVSWYQQTPGQGLQFLFEYFSETQRNKGNFPGRFSGRQFSNSRSEMNVSTLELGDSALYLCASSQTSGYTYEQYFGPGTRLTVT.

This chain uses TRBV6-5 with TRBJ2-7, with 13 bases identical to TRBD2. CDR3 length: 16 residues. V shed 4 bases and J 0 bases; nucleotides not matched to a gene: 3. In germline, CDR1 is MNHEY, CDR2 SVGAGI. The CDR3 nucleotides are TGTGCCAGCAGTTCCGGGACTAGCGGGGACTCCTACGAGCAGTACTTC. It specifies CASSSGTSGDSYEQYF.